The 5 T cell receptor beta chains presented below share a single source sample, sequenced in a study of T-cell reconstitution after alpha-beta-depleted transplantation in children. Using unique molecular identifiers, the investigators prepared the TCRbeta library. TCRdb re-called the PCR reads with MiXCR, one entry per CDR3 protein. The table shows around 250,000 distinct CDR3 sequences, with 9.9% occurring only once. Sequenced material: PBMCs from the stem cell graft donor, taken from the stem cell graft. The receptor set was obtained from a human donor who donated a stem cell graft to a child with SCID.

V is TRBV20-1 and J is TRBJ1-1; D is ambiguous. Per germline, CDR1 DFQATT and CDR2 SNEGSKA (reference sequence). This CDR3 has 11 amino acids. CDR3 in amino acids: CNPTRDHEAFF. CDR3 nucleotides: TGCAATCCAACGAGAGACCATGAAGCTTTCTTT.

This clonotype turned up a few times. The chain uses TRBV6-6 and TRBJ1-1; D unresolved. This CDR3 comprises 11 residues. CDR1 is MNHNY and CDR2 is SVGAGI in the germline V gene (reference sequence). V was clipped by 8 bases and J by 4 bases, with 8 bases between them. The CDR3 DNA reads TGTGCCAGCCAGCGGTCCACTGAAGCTTTCTTT. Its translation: CASQRSTEAFF.

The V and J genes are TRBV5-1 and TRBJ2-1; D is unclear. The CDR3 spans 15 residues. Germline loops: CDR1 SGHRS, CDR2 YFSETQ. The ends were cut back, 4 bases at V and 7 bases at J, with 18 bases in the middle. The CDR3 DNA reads TGCGCCAGCAGCCCCGGGTTGAGTGGATGGAATGAGCAGTTCTTC. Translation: CASSPGLSGWNEQFF.

The DNA for the CDR3 is TGTGCCAGCAGCGTAGCCCCCGCTCAAACAGGGAGGGGTCAGGAGACCCAGTACTTC. Protein sequence: CASSVAPAQTGRGQETQYF. The chain links TRBV9 to TRBJ2-5, with TRBD2 as a possible D gene (7 bases). The V end was cut by 0 bases, the J end by 5 bases, with 26 bases between. CDR1 and CDR2 from the germline V gene are SGDLS and YYNGEE. The CDR3 consists of 19 residues. Full variable domain (remainder filled in from reference TRBV9 and TRBJ2-5): DSGVTQTPKHLITATGQRVTLRCSPRSGDLSVYWYQQSLDQGLQFLIQYYNGEERAKGNILERFSAQQFPDLHSELNLSSLELGDSALYFCASSVAPAQTGRGQETQYFGPGTRLLVL.

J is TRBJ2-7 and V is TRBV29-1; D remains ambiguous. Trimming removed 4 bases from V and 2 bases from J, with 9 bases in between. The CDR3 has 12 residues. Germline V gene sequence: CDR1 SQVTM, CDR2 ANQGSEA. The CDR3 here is CSVVDGAYEQYF. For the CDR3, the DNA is TGCAGCGTTGTGGACGGAGCCTACGAGCAGTACTTC.